Listed below are T cell receptor beta chains from one sample, sequenced in a study of T cells after yellow fever vaccination. TCRdb re-analysed the 5' RACE reads in MiXCR, keeping a single row per CDR3 protein. The sample contains 60,000 to 75,000 distinct CDR3 sequences, approximately 7% of which appear only once. The material sequenced was CD8+ T cells sorted from PBMCs, taken roughly seven weeks after the first yellow fever vaccination. The receptors were sampled from a young man who received the YFV17D yellow fever vaccine. Each CDR3 is given with its conserved first and last residue. The size of a clone is reported for some rows only, either as once, few or many, or as a class for expanded clones.

v_gene | abundance | len | CDR3aa
TRBV5-1 | many | 13 | CASSLPNQETQYF
TRBV6-2/TRBV6-3 | many | 13 | CAIGNLGFTEAFF
TRBV7-9 | few | 12 | CASGAHSYGYTF
TRBV29-1 | many | 16 | CSATSGTRSNTGELFF
TRBV4-1 | NA | 15 | CASSLRDAGNQPQHF
TRBV7-3 | many | 20 | CASSLTPSTSGGLSYNEQFF
TRBV24-1 | few | 16 | CATSDPPDRENQPQHF
TRBV2 | many | 13 | CASSPPGAGGYTF
TRBV4-2 | many | 16 | CASSQGARVGTDTQYF
TRBV7-6 | many | 15 | CASSSRQGKTDTQYF
TRBV4-1 | few | 15 | CASSQGQGTGQPQHF
TRBV7-3 | many | 16 | CASSLSRVEDTGELFF
TRBV2 | many | 14 | CASSPPDGHQPQHF
TRBV5-1 | NA | 12 | CASSLGTVEQYF
TRBV6-1 | many | 15 | CASSPIAGEPYEQYF
TRBV5-1 | many | 13 | CASSLTGYYEQYF
TRBV5-6 | many | 15 | CASRLELGAKNIQYF
TRBV6-4 | medium-sized | 14 | CASSGTGGTDTQYF
TRBV7-9 | many | 14 | CASSSRTGNQPQHF
TRBV10-2 | few | 17 | CASSELEAVVGADTQYF
TRBV7-6 | many | 16 | CASSYSGTGGTGELFF
TRBV4-1 | many | 14 | CASSQGQEDGPQHF
TRBV7-9 | NA | 16 | CASSPESGGALYEQYF
TRBV19 | NA | 13 | CASNSGITGELFF
TRBV4-3 | NA | 15 | CASSQDLGLSYEQYF
TRBV9 | many | 15 | CASSVGGQGAGELFF
TRBV5-1 | many | 15 | CASRELDRGGETQYF
TRBV4-3 | many | 17 | CASSQADRGLDYNEQFF
TRBV12-1 | many | 8 | CASSLIHF
TRBV20-1 | many | 15 | CSARVSGGLVDTQYF
TRBV28 | few | 14 | CASSPPGQPYGYTF
TRBV30 | many | 13 | CAWSLQGEETQYF